A selection of T cell receptor beta chains follows, all from one sample in a study of blood T cell repertoires in COVID-19. TCRdb's table, derived via immunoSEQ multiplex PCR, lists solely in-frame clones and lacks some. The sample shows over 200,000 clones, around 80% of them seen only once. The source material was PBMCs or T cells enriched from blood (not recorded which). Source of these receptors: a man in his sixties who had recovered from COVID-19. Both conserved end residues are part of each CDR3. The order of the fields is clone size, D gene, V gene, J gene, CDR3 protein, CDR3 DNA. D genes are given only for firm matches. Size values are once, few and many counts, or a class for expanded clones, and some rows have none.

NA	TRBD1	TRBV2	TRBJ1-2	CASSEARGGLRDRGPLGYGYTF	TGTGCCAGCAGTGAAGCGAGGGGGGGGCTGCGGGACAGGGGACCTCTTGGCTATGGCTACACCTTC
NA	TRBD1	TRBV2	TRBJ2-7	CASSGWDRVYEQYF	TGTGCCAGCAGTGGATGGGACAGGGTTTACGAGCAGTACTTC
NA	TRBD2	TRBV19	TRBJ2-7	CASSPSGDPSYEQYF	TGTGCCAGTAGTCCTAGCGGGGACCCCTCCTACGAGCAGTACTTC
few	NA	TRBV4-1	TRBJ2-7	CASSQEAHVYEQYF	TGCGCCAGCAGCCAAGAGGCCCACGTGTACGAGCAGTACTTC
NA	NA	TRBV7-8	TRBJ1-2	CASSGSFYGYTF	TGTGCCAGCAGCGGCTCTTTCTATGGCTACACCTTC
few	TRBD1	TRBV19	TRBJ1-6	CASSIGGQGDNSPLHF	TGTGCCAGTAGTATAGGGGGACAGGGAGATAATTCACCCCTCCACTTT
NA	NA	TRBV19	TRBJ1-2	CASTQRGAYYGYTF	TGTGCCAGTACCCAACGGGGGGCGTACTATGGCTATACCTTC
NA	NA	TRBV7-8	TRBJ2-1	CASSPTEGTYNEQFF	TGTGCCAGCAGTCCTACGGAGGGAACCTACAATGAGCAGTTCTTC
once	NA	TRBV27	TRBJ1-2	CASTSLSDSNYGYTF	TGTGCCAGCACCTCACTTTCCGACTCTAACTATGGCTACACCTTC
NA	TRBD1	TRBV5-6	TRBJ1-1	CASSFWDRETEAFF	TGTGCCAGCAGCTTTTGGGACAGGGAGACTGAAGCTTTCTTT
NA	TRBD2	TRBV27	TRBJ2-1	CASSLYTGTRSYNEQFF	TGTGCCAGCAGTCTATACACCGGGACTAGAAGTTACAATGAGCAGTTCTTC
NA	TRBD1	TRBV7-9	TRBJ1-1	CASSPGDREQAFF	TGTGCCAGCAGCCCGGGGGACAGGGAACAGGCTTTCTTT
NA	NA	TRBV4-3	TRBJ1-2	CASSQGGFYGYTF	TGCGCCAGCAGCCAAGGCGGGTTCTATGGCTACACCTTC
NA	NA	TRBV5-1	TRBJ2-7	CASSAQGYEQYF	TGCGCCAGCAGCGCCCAGGGATACGAGCAGTACTTC
NA	NA	TRBV3-1/TRBV3-2	TRBJ2-7	CASSQDNGRQFAYEQYF	TGTGCCAGCAGCCAAGATAATGGCAGGCAATTTGCCTACGAGCAGTACTTC
NA	NA	TRBV6-2/TRBV6-3	TRBJ1-2	CASIPGLDYGYTF	TGTGCCAGCATCCCGGGACTTGACTATGGCTACACCTTC
NA	NA	TRBV5-5	TRBJ1-1	CASSRDSPNTEAFF	TGTGCCAGCAGCCGGGACTCACCGAACACTGAAGCTTTCTTT
NA	TRBD1	TRBV6-4	TRBJ2-5	CASSSTGAPWETQYF	TGTGCCAGCAGCTCGACAGGGGCGCCGTGGGAGACCCAGTACTTC
NA	TRBD1	TRBV10-3	TRBJ1-2	CAISESDRAAGYTF	TGTGCCATCAGTGAGTCGGACAGGGCGGCGGGCTACACCTTC
once	NA	TRBV21-1	TRBJ2-2	CARQGGAGRETNTGELFF	TGTGCCAGACAGGGGGGGGCGGGACGCGAGACGAACACCGGGGAGCTGTTTTTT
NA	TRBD1	TRBV28	TRBJ1-3	CASKQGYGNTIYF	TGTGCCAGCAAACAGGGGTATGGAAACACCATATATTTT
NA	NA	TRBV5-6	TRBJ1-6	CASSLSIGQSYNSPLHF	TGTGCCAGCAGCTTGTCTATCGGACAGTCTTATAATTCACCCCTCCACTTT
NA	TRBD1	TRBV10-1	TRBJ2-1	CASSVGRGRLSYNEQFF	TGCGCCAGCAGTGTTGGCAGGGGGCGACTCTCCTACAATGAGCAGTTCTTC
once	NA	TRBV7-9	TRBJ1-4	CASSLVSGAGEKLFF	TGTGCCAGCAGCTTAGTATCTGGGGCTGGGGAAAAACTGTTTTTT
once	TRBD1	TRBV4-2	TRBJ2-1	CASSPPTGFNEQFF	TGTGCCAGCAGCCCCCCGACAGGGTTTAATGAGCAGTTCTTC
NA	NA	TRBV4-2	TRBJ1-6	CASSQDDSIYNSPLHF	TGTGCCAGCAGCCAAGACGACAGTATCTATAATTCACCCCTCCACTTT
NA	TRBD1	TRBV7-2	TRBJ1-3	CASSPFEPGTGSNTIYF	TGTGCCAGCAGCCCATTTGAACCCGGGACAGGGTCAAACACCATATATTTT
NA	NA	TRBV29-1	TRBJ1-1	CSVEMNTEAFF	TGCAGCGTCGAGATGAACACTGAAGCTTTCTTT
NA	NA	TRBV5-8	TRBJ2-5	CASSKKSRGETQYF	TGTGCCAGCAGCAAGAAAAGCAGGGGAGAGACCCAGTACTTC
NA	NA	TRBV27	TRBJ2-1	CASSLAPTQNEQFF	TGTGCCAGCAGTTTAGCCCCAACTCAAAATGAGCAGTTCTTC
NA	NA	TRBV6-1	TRBJ2-1	CASSDGGEQFF	TGTGCCAGCAGTGATGGAGGTGAGCAGTTCTTC
NA	NA	TRBV7-8	TRBJ1-6	CASSLVWDGEGSPLHF	TGTGCCAGCAGCTTAGTTTGGGACGGGGAGGGCTCACCCCTCCACTTT
once	NA	TRBV19	TRBJ1-2	CASSIEGGYYGYTF	TGTGCCAGTAGTATCGAGGGTGGATACTATGGCTACACCTTC
NA	NA	TRBV7-3	TRBJ2-6	CASSSFGSGANVLTF	TGTGCCAGCAGCTCCTTTGGCTCAGGGGCCAACGTCCTGACTTTC
NA	NA	TRBV11-3	TRBJ2-7	CASSSTASYEQYF	TGTGCCAGCAGCTCGACAGCGTCCTACGAGCAGTACTTC
NA	NA	TRBV2	TRBJ1-4	CASSGTPESEKLFF	TGTGCCAGCAGTGGGACACCGGAGAGTGAAAAACTGTTTTTT
NA	NA	TRBV7-8	TRBJ2-2	CASSTGGGVAGELFF	TGTGCCAGCAGCACCGGAGGGGGGGTGGCCGGGGAGCTGTTTTTT
NA	NA	TRBV7-9	TRBJ2-7	CASSLTGYEQYF	TGTGCCAGCAGCTTAACAGGGTACGAGCAGTACTTC
NA	NA	TRBV2	TRBJ1-2	CASSKMGLNLNYGYTF	TGTGCCAGCAGTAAGATGGGACTTAATCTTAACTATGGCTACACCTTC
NA	NA	TRBV7-8	TRBJ1-3	CASSLGTGKGTIYF	TGTGCCAGCAGCTTAGGAACAGGGAAGGGCACCATATATTTT
NA	NA	TRBV27	TRBJ1-5	CASSPRGRSNQPQHF	TGTGCCAGCAGCCCCAGGGGTAGGAGCAATCAGCCCCAGCATTTT
NA	TRBD1	TRBV4-2	TRBJ1-6	CASSQLGQGSSPLHF	TGTGCCAGCAGCCAACTGGGACAGGGGAGCTCACCCCTCCACTTT
NA	NA	TRBV6-2/TRBV6-3	TRBJ1-5	CASSYSRGGAQPQHF	TGTGCCAGCAGTTACTCGAGAGGGGGGGCTCAGCCCCAGCATTTT
NA	TRBD1	TRBV10-3	TRBJ2-3	CAISESDREGDTQYF	TGTGCCATCAGTGAGTCTGACAGGGAAGGAGATACGCAGTATTTT